This T cell receptor (beta chain) originates from a study of human T cells and chemical hapten exposure. The study, taken as a whole, reports: TCRs exceeding 1 in 1000 frequency stayed unchanged with DPC sensitization.

In this sample, this clonotype turned up many times. What it binds is not known. Attachment of unique molecular identifiers to individual cDNA molecules was performed in the library. TCRdb reanalysed the RACE reads using MiXCR and keeps one entry per CDR3 protein. The repertoire includes around 70,000 distinct CDR3 sequences, approximately 6.5% of them detected once, and around 3.4% sits in the top ten. The time point: healthy volunteer bleed at 6 weeks. The authors' total RNA extraction used unfractionated whole blood. Trimming cost V 5 bases and J 6 bases; bases outside gene matches: 6. CDR1 is SEHNR and CDR2 is FQNEAQ in the germline V gene (reference sequence). The CDR3 is made up of 13 amino acids.

The receptor's source is a female donor in good health. Some clones in this sample may be carry-over from other donors' samples. Source material: whole blood. This rearrangement joins TRBV7-9 to TRBJ2-7; 8 bases fit TRBD2. CDR3 sequence (DNA): TGTGCCAGCAGCCCGGGACTAGTAAGCGAGCAGTACTTC. It encodes CASSPGLVSEQYF. The full variable domain, completed using reference TRBV7-9 and TRBJ2-7, is DTGVSQNPRHKITKRGQNVTFRCDPISEHNRLYWYRQTLGQGPEFLTYFQNEAQLEKSRLLSDRFSAERPKGSFSTLEIQRTEQGDSAMYLCASSPGLVSEQYFGPGTRLTVT.